These 27 T cell receptor beta chains were all obtained from the same sample, sequenced in a study of CD8+ T cells in alopecia areata. Treatment here: oral pan-JAK inhibitor, 5-10 mg twice daily. Once RNA had been extracted, it was reverse transcribed into cDNA to act as the sequencing template. The protocol was immunoSEQ multiplex PCR, while the TCRdb copy is restricted to in-frame clones and leaves out a portion. The table records about 210,000 clones, about two fifths of them present only once. The sample consisted of CD4+ T cells sorted from blood, taken at roughly week 30, from a patient treated with tofacitinib. Receptors were obtained from a human donor with alopecia areata.

Comments on this clone: In the same sample, other DNA sequences code for this CDR3. The chain uses TRBV30 and TRBJ2-3; D remains unclear. With 1 base removed from V and 4 bases from J, the gap between germline ends came to 3 bases. Germline V gene sequence: CDR1 GTSNPN, CDR2 SVGIG (reference sequence). This CDR3 has 11 amino acids. For the CDR3, the DNA is TGTGCCTGGAGTGGAGCAGATACGCAGTATTTT. It is translated as CAWSGADTQYF.

This sequence joins TRBV6-5 and TRBJ1-5; 7 bases are shared with TRBD1. The CDR3 has 15 amino acids. V shed 6 bases and J 0 bases; nucleotides not matched to a gene: 5. Germline CDR1 MNHEY, CDR2 SVGAGI. The CDR3 bases are TGTGCCAGCAGACAGGGGACGAATAGCAATCAGCCCCAGCATTTT. The encoded protein is CASRQGTNSNQPQHF.

This clone was seen only a few times. The V call is TRBV5-1, the J call TRBJ2-2, with a possible D match to TRBD2 (6 bases). Germline values: CDR1 SGHRS, CDR2 YFSETQ. V was clipped by 4 bases and J by 4 bases, with 20 bases between them. The CDR3 covers 17 residues. CDR3 DNA: TGCGCCAGCAGCGATGCAATGGGGCAGGGAGGCACCGGGGAGCTGTTTTTT. Translating it yields CASSDAMGQGGTGELFF.

The chain links TRBV21-1 to TRBJ2-2; the table assigns TRBD2, which was not confirmed against the DNA. TRBV21-1 is reported as a pseudogene. This CDR3 contains 17 residues. The CDR3 DNA reads as TGTGCCAGCAGCACCCCGGGACTAGCGGGGAACACCGGGGAGCTGTTTTTT. It encodes CASSTPGLAGNTGELFF.

The chain has TRBV20-1 and TRBJ2-2, with D hard to call. The length of the CDR3 is 11 residues. The germline gives CDR1 DFQATT, CDR2 SNEGSKA (reference sequence). The V end was cut by 4 bases, the J end by 6 bases, with 6 bases between. The CDR3 DNA sequence: TGCAGTGCTACCGGCGCCGGGGAGCTGTTTTTT. It is translated as CSATGAGELFF.

This clone has a handful of counts. The V and J genes are TRBV7-2 and TRBJ2-3; perhaps TRBD1 as D (6 bases). This CDR3 spans 13 amino acids. CDR1 is SGHTA and CDR2 is FQGNSA in the germline V gene. V lost 5 bases and J 5 bases, leaving 11 bases between the germline ends. CDR3 sequence: CASSDTRGDTQYF. The CDR3 DNA sequence: TGTGCCAGCAGCGACACCAGGGGAGATACGCAGTATTTT.

This chain links TRBV9 with TRBJ2-5, with TRBD1 as a possible D gene (6 bases). Germline V gene data show CDR1 as SGDLS and CDR2 as YYNGEE. This CDR3 is built from 16 residues. The ends were cut back, 4 bases at V and 0 bases at J, with 16 bases in the middle. The CDR3 sequence: CASSPRRDTHQETQYF. The CDR3 region has the DNA TGTGCCAGCAGCCCCCGCCGGGACACCCACCAAGAGACCCAGTACTTC.

In this sample, this clone turned up a few times. The chain joins TRBV9 to TRBJ2-1, with TRBD2 matching 10 bases. The ends lost 0 bases at V and 7 bases at J; junction bases unmatched: 4. Germline V lookup: CDR1 SGDLS, CDR2 YYNGEE. The CDR3 length is 15 residues. CDR3 loop: CASSVESGRVNEQFF. The DNA for the CDR3 is TGTGCCAGCAGCGTAGAGAGCGGGAGGGTGAATGAGCAGTTCTTC.

The chain links TRBV6-1 to TRBJ2-1, with 7 bases identical to TRBD1. Germline V gene sequence: CDR1 MNHNS, CDR2 SASEGT. This CDR3 spans 16 amino acids. J was trimmed by 6 bases and V by 4 bases; bases with no gene match: 12. CDR3 protein: CASSVWDSNLPNEQFF. In DNA form, the CDR3 reads TGTGCCAGCAGTGTCTGGGACAGCAATCTTCCCAATGAGCAGTTCTTC.

The chain employs TRBV5-6 and TRBJ1-5; no clear D gene. This CDR3 has 12 residues. The germline gives CDR1 SGHDT, CDR2 YYEEEE. Trimming took 0 bases from V and 7 from J, leaving 5 bases between them. In nucleotides, the CDR3 is TGTGCCAGCAGCTTGGGAAGGCAGCCCCAGCATTTT. Translated, it gives CASSLGRQPQHF.

This clone appeared a few times. This chain joins TRBV11-2 and TRBJ2-5, with D perhaps given as TRBD1 or TRBD2 (5 bases each). Germline V gives CDR1 SGHAT, CDR2 FQNNGV. The CDR3 spans 15 residues. Trimming pared 1 base from V and 3 bases from J, leaving 12 bases between. CDR3 bases: TGTGCCAGCAGCTTAGGAGAGGGGCGTGAAGAGACCCAGTACTTC. It encodes CASSLGEGREETQYF. Full variable domain (missing parts from reference TRBV11-2 and TRBJ2-5): EAGVAQSPRYKIIEKRQSVAFWCNPISGHATLYWYQQILGQGPKLLIQFQNNGVVDDSQLPKDRFSAERLKGVDSTLKIQPAKLEDSAVYLCASSLGEGREETQYFGPGTRLLVL.

The V call is TRBV6-5, the J call TRBJ2-3; 9 bases map to TRBD2. V shed 8 bases and J 5 bases; nucleotides not matched to a gene: 8. There are 14 residues in the CDR3. The germline CDR1 and CDR2 sequences are MNHEY and SVGAGI. The CDR3 region is CASARGGSGDTQYF. In DNA form, the CDR3 reads TGTGCCAGCGCGCGGGGGGGGAGCGGAGATACGCAGTATTTT.

The chain has TRBV30 and TRBJ1-2, with 8 nucleotides matching TRBD1. This CDR3 spans 14 amino acids. Looked up from germline, CDR1 is GTSNPN and CDR2 is SVGIG (reference sequence). Trimming at V came to 1 base and at J to 2 bases, leaving 3 bases not matched to a gene. The CDR3 reads CAWSAGQGNYGYTF. Written as DNA, the CDR3 is TGTGCCTGGAGTGCAGGACAGGGCAACTATGGCTACACCTTC.

V usage is TRBV7-3 and J usage is TRBJ1-4; TRBD1 matches 8 bases. The junction had 4 bases not matched to a gene; V was cut back by 4 bases and J by 6 bases. The CDR3 loop spans 14 amino acids. Germline CDR1 and CDR2: SGHTA and FQGTGA. The CDR3 DNA sequence: TGTGCCAGCAGCTCGACAGGGGTGGATGAAAAACTGTTTTTT. Translation gives CASSSTGVDEKLFF.

The genes are TRBV7-2 and TRBJ2-3, with a tentative D call TRBD1 (5 bases). CDR1 is SGHTA, CDR2 FQGNSA, per germline. This CDR3 has 15 amino acids. Trimming took off 5 bases at V and 2 bases at J, with 14 bases between the two ends. The DNA for the CDR3 is TGTGCCAGCAGCGGTTCAGGGCAAAACACAGATACGCAGTATTTT. Encoded protein: CASSGSGQNTDTQYF.

The J gene is TRBJ1-6, the V gene TRBV7-8; a possible D gene is TRBD1 (6 bases). The CDR3 extends over 14 amino acids. Per germline, CDR1 SGHVS and CDR2 FQNEAQ. The germline V and J ends were trimmed by 5 bases and 6 bases, with 11 bases remaining between them. The CDR3 coding sequence is TGTGCCAGCAGCCTCGGACAGCCTAATTCACCCCTCCACTTT. Protein sequence: CASSLGQPNSPLHF.

The rearrangement uses TRBV5-1 and TRBJ2-7; D ambiguous. Between the trimmed V and J ends, which lost 4 bases and 5 bases, there was a span of 7 bases. CDR1 is SGHRS, CDR2 YFSETQ, per germline. This CDR3 contains 11 residues. The CDR3 region has the DNA TGCGCCAGCAGCAGCACCAACGAGCAGTACTTC. It yields the protein CASSSTNEQYF.

The CDR3 is CASRRDMGLLPGRLSYEQYF. DNA for the CDR3: TGTGCCAGCAGAAGGGATATGGGACTTCTCCCAGGACGCCTCTCCTACGAGCAGTACTTC. The chain uses TRBV2 and TRBJ2-7; tentative D call: TRBD2 (6 bases). The V gene's germline CDR1 is SNHLY and CDR2 FYNNEI. V was trimmed by 6 bases and J by 0 bases, leaving 30 bases between them. The CDR3 is 20 amino acids.

The chain combines TRBV9 with TRBJ1-1; TRBD1 might be the D (6 bases). The CDR3 is 15 residues long. V was pared by 0 bases and J by 4 bases, with 13 bases between. Germline CDR1 reads SGDLS; CDR2 reads YYNGEE. CDR3 nucleotides: TGTGCCAGCAGCGTAGGTACAGGGTGGGGCACTGAAGCTTTCTTT. It encodes CASSVGTGWGTEAFF.

This clone was observed a few times. V is TRBV14 and J is TRBJ2-3; the match to TRBD2 covers 9 bases. Trimming cost V 3 bases and J 6 bases; bases outside gene matches: 7. The CDR3 loop spans 15 amino acids. Per the germline V gene, CDR1 is SGHDN and CDR2 is FVKESK. CDR3 bases: TGTGCCAGCAGCCACAAGCGGGGGGCGGCGGATACGCAGTATTTT. Its translation: CASSHKRGAADTQYF.

This clone was seen only a few times. The gene calls are TRBV7-2 and TRBJ1-2, with D hard to call. Trimming cost V 2 bases and J 4 bases, with 8 bases left between them. The CDR3 length is 13 residues. Per the germline V gene, CDR1 is SGHTA and CDR2 is FQGNSA. CDR3 DNA: TGTGCCAGCAGCTTATTGGCTGTCTATGGCTACACCTTC. It encodes CASSLLAVYGYTF.

The gene calls are TRBV7-9 and TRBJ2-7; D uncertain. In germline, CDR1 is SEHNR, CDR2 FQNEAQ (reference sequence). Trimming left V 2 bases short and J 2 bases short, with 7 bases between. CDR3 length: 13 amino acids. CDR3 bases: TGTGCCAGCAGCTTAACGGAGCCCTACGAGCAGTACTTC. This gives the protein CASSLTEPYEQYF.

This chain links TRBV25-1 with TRBJ1-2; D call uncertain. V was shortened by 4 bases and J by 2 bases, with 8 bases between the two germline ends. The germline V gene encodes CDR1 MGHDK and CDR2 SYGVNS. The CDR3 loop spans 13 amino acids. The CDR3 bases are TGTGCCAGCAGTGTGGGCGGAAACTATGGCTACACCTTC. Its translation: CASSVGGNYGYTF.

The J gene is TRBJ1-5, the V gene TRBV7-9; D is undetermined. From germline, CDR1 is SEHNR and CDR2 FQNEAQ (reference sequence). V shed 4 bases and J shed 7 bases, with 8 bases lying between them. The CDR3 length is 12 residues. Written as DNA, the CDR3 is TGTGCCAGCAGCTACGACACGCAGCCCCAGCATTTT. This gives the protein CASSYDTQPQHF.

This clone was seen only a few times. The rearrangement uses TRBV2 and TRBJ2-5, with 9 bases aligning to TRBD2. V lost 3 bases to trimming and J lost 7 bases; unmatched junction nucleotides: 9. The CDR3 is made up of 15 amino acids. Looked up from germline, CDR1 is SNHLY and CDR2 is FYNNEI. The CDR3 loop reads CASSDSSGRTATQYF. DNA for the CDR3: TGTGCCAGCAGTGATAGTAGCGGGAGAACTGCGACCCAGTACTTC.

This clone has just one count. V gene TRBV4-1 combines with J gene TRBJ2-2; D remains ambiguous. The CDR3 contains 20 residues. Germline lookup yields CDR1 MGHRA and CDR2 YSYEKL. V gave up 2 bases and J gave up 5 bases, with 27 bases separating them. The CDR3 nucleotides are TGCGCCAGCAGCCAACAACCCCCGACAACTATTGGGATCGGAACCGGGGAGCTGTTTTTT. This codes for CASSQQPPTTIGIGTGELFF.

The chain joins TRBV30 to TRBJ2-5, with 10 nucleotides matching TRBD2. The trim removed 2 bases at V and 5 bases at J, leaving 5 bases unmatched. The V gene's germline CDR1 is GTSNPN and CDR2 SVGIG (reference sequence). The CDR3 totals 14 residues. The CDR3 is CAWSLAGGAETQYF. The CDR3 bases are TGTGCCTGGAGTTTAGCGGGAGGAGCGGAGACCCAGTACTTC.